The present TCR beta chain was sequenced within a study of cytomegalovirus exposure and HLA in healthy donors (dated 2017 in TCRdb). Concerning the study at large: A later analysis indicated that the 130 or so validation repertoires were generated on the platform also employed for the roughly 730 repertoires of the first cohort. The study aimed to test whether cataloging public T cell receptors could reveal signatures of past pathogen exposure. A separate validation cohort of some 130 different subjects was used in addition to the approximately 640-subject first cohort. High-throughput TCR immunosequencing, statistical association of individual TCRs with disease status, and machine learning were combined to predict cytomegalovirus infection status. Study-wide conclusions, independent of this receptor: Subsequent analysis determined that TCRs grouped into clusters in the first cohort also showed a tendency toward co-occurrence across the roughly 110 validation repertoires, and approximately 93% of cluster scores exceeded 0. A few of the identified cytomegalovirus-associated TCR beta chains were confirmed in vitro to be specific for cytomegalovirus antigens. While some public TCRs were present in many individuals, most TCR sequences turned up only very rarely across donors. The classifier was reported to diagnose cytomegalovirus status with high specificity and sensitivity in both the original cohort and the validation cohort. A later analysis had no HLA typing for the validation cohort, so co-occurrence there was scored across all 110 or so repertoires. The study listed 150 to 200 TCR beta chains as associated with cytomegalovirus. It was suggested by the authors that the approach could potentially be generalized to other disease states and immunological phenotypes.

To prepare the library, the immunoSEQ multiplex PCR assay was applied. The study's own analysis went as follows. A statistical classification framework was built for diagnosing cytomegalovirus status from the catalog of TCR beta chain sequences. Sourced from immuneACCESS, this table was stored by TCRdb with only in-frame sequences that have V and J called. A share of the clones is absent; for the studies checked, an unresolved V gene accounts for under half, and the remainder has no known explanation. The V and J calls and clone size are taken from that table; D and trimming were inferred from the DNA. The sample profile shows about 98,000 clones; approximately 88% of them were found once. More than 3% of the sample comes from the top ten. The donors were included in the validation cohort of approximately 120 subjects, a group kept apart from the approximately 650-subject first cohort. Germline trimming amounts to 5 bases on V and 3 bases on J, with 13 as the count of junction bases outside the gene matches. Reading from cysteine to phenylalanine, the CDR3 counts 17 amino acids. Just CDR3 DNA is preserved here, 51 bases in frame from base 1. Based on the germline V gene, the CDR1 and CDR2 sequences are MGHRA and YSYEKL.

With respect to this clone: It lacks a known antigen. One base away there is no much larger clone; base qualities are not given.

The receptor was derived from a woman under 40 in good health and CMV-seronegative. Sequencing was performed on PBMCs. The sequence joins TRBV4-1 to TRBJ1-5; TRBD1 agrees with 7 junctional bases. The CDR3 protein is CASSLSKGTAINQPQHF. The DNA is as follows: TGCGCCAGCAGCTTAAGCAAGGGGACAGCCATCAATCAGCCCCAGCATTTT.